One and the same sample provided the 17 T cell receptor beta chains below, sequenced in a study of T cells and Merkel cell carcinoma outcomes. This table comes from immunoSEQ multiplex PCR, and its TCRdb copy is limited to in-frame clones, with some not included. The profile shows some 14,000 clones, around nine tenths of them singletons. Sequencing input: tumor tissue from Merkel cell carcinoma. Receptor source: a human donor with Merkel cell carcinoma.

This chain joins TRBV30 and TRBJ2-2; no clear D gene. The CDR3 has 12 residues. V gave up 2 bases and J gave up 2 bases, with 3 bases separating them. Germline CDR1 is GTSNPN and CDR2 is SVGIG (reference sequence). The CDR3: CAWSFNTGELFF. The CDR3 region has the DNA TGTGCCTGGAGTTTTAACACCGGGGAGCTGTTTTTT. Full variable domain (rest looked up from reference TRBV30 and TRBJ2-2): SQTIHQWPATLVQPVGSPLSLECTVEGTSNPNLYWYRQAAGRGLQLLFYSVGIGQISSEVPQNLSASRPQDRQFILSSKKLLLSDSGFYLCAWSFNTGELFFGEGSRLTVL.

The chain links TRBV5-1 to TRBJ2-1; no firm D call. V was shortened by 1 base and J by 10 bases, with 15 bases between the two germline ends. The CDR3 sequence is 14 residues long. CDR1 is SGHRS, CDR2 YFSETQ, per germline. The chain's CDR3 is CASSLPWDLTEQFF. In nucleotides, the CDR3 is TGCGCCAGCAGCTTGCCCTGGGATTTAACAGAGCAGTTCTTC.

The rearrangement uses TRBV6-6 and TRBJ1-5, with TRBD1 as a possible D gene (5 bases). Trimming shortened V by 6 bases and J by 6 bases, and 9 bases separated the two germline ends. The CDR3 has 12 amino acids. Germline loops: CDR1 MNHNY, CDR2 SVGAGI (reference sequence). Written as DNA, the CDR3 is TGTGCCAGCAGCACCGGGGGTCAGCCCCAGCATTTT. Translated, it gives CASSTGGQPQHF.

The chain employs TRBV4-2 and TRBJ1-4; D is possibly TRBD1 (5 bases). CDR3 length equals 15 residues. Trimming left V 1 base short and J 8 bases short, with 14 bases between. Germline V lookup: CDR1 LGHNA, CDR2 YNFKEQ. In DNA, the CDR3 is TGTGCCAGCAGCCAAGGGGGGACGCGGGGGGAAAAACTGTTTTTT. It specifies CASSQGGTRGEKLFF.

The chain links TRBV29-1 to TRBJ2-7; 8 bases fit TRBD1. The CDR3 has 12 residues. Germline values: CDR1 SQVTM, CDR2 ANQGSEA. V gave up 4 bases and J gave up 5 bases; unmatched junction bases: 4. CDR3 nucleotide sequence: TGCAGCGTTGGCAGGGGGCAAAACGAGCAGTACTTC. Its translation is CSVGRGQNEQYF.

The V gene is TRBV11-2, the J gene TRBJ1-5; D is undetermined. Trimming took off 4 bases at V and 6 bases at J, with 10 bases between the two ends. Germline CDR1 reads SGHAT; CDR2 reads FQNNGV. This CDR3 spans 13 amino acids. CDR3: CASSSSLGQPQHF. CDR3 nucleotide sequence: TGTGCCAGCAGCTCTTCATTAGGTCAGCCCCAGCATTTT.

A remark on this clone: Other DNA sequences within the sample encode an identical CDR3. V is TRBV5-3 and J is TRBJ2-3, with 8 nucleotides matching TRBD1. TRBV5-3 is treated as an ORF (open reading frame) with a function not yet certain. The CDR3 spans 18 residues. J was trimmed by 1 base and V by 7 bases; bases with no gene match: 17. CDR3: CARGQGAGGAGCTDTQYF. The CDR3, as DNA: TGTGCCAGAGGTCAAGGGGCAGGGGGCGCGGGGTGCACAGATACGCAGTATTTT.

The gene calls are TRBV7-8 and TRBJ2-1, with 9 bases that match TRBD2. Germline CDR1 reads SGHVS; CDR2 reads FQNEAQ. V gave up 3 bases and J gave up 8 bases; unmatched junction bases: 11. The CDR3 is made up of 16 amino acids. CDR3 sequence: CASSFRSGGNLDEQFF. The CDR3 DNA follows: TGTGCCAGCAGCTTTCGTAGCGGGGGCAACTTGGATGAGCAGTTCTTC. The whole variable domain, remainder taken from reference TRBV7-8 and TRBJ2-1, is GAGVSQSPRYKVAKRGQDVALRCDPISGHVSLFWYQQALGQGPEFLTYFQNEAQLDKSGLPSDRFFAERPEGSVSTLKIQRTQQEDSAVYLCASSFRSGGNLDEQFFGPGTRLTVL.

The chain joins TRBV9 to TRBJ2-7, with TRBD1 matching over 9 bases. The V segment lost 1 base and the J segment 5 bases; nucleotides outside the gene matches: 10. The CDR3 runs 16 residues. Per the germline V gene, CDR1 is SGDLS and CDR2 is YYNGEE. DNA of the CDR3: TGTGCCAGCAGCGTATGCAGGGACAGGGAGTTCGACGAGCAGTACTTC. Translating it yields CASSVCRDREFDEQYF. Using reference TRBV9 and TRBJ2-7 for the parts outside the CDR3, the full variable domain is DSGVTQTPKHLITATGQRVTLRCSPRSGDLSVYWYQQSLDQGLQFLIQYYNGEERAKGNILERFSAQQFPDLHSELNLSSLELGDSALYFCASSVCRDREFDEQYFGPGTRLTVT.

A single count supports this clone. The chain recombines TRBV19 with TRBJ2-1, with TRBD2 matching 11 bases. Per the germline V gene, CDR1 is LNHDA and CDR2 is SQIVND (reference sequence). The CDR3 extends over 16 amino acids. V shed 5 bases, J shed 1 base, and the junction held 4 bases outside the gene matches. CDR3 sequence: CASSPLAGGSYNEQFF. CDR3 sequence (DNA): TGTGCCAGTAGTCCGCTAGCGGGAGGTTCCTACAATGAGCAGTTCTTC.

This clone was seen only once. The CDR3 bases are TGTGCCAGCTCCTCTGAGGGAGGGAAGGAGCCCCAGCATTTT. Translation: CASSSEGGKEPQHF. This chain connects TRBV18 to TRBJ1-5, with D unresolved. Trimming removed 6 bases at V and 8 bases at J, with 17 bases between. Per the germline V gene, CDR1 is KGHSH and CDR2 is LQKENI. CDR3 size: 14 residues.

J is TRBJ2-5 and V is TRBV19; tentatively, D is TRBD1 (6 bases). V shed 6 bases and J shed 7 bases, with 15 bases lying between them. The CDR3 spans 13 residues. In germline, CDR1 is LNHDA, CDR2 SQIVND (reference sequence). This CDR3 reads CASSPSEGGTQYF. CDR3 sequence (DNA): TGTGCCAGTAGCCCATCTGAAGGGGGGACCCAGTACTTC.

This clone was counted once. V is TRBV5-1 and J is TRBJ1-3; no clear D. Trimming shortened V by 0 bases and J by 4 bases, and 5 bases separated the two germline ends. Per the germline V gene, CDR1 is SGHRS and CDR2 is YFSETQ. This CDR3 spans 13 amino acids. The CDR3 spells CASSLGDGNTIYF. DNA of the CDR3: TGCGCCAGCAGCTTGGGTGACGGAAACACCATATATTTT.

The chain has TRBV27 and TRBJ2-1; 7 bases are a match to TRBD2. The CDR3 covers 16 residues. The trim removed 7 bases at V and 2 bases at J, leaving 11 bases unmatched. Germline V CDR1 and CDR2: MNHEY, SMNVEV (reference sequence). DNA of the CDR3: TGTGCCAGCAAAAGTGGAGCGGGGCTCGCCTACAATGAGCAGTTCTTC. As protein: CASKSGAGLAYNEQFF.

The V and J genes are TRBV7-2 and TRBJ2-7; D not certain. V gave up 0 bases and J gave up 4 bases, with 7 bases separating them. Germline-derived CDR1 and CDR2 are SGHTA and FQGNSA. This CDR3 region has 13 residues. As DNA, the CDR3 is TGTGCCAGCAGCTTAGCGCAGAGGTACGAGCAGTACTTC. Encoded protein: CASSLAQRYEQYF.

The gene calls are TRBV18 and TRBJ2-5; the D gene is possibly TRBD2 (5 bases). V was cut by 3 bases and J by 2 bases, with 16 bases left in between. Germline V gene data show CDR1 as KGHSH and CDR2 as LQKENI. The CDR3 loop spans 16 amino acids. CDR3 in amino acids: CASSPQRSSGQETQYF. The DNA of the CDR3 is TGTGCCAGCTCACCTCAACGGTCGAGCGGACAAGAGACCCAGTACTTC. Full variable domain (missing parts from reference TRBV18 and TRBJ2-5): NAGVMQNPRHLVRRRGQEARLRCSPMKGHSHVYWYRQLPEEGLKFMVYLQKENIIDESGMPKERFSAEFPKEGPSILRIQQVVRGDSAAYFCASSPQRSSGQETQYFGPGTRLLVL.

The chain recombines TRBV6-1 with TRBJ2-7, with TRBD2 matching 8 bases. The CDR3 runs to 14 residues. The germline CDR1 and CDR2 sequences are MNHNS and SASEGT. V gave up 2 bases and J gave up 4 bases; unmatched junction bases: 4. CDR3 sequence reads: CASSELRGDYEQYF. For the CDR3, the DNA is TGTGCCAGCAGTGAATTGCGGGGGGATTACGAGCAGTACTTC.